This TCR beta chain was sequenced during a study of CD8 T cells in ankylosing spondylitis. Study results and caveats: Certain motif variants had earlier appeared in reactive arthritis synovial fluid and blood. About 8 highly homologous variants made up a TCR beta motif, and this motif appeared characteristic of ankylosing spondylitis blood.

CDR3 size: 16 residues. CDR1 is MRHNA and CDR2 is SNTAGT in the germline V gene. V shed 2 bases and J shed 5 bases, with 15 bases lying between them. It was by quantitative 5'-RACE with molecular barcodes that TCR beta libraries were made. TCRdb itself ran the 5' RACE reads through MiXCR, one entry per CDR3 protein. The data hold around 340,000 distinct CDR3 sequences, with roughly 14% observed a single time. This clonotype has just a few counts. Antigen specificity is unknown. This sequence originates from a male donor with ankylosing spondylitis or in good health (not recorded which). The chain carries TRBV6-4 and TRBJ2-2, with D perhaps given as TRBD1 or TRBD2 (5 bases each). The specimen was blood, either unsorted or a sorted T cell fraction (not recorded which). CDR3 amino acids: CASSDILRDGTGELFF. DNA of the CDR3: TGTGCCAGCAGTGACATTTTGAGGGACGGAACCGGGGAGCTGTTTTTT.